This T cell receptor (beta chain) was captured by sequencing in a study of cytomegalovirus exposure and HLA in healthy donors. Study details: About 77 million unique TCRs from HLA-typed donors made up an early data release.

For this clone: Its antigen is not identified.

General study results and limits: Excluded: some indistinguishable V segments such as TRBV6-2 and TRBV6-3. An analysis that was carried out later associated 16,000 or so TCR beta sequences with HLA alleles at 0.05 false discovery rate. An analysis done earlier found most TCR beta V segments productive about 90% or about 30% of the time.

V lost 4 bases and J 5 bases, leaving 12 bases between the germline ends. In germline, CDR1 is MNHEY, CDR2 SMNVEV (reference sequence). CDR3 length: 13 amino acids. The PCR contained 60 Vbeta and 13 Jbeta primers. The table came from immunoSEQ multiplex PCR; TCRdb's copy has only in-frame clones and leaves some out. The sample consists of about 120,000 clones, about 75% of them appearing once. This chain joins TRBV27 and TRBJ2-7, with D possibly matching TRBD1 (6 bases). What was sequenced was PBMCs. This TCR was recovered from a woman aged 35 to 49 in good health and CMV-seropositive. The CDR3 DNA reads TGTGCCAGCAGTTCCGGACAGAGCCACGAGCAGTACTTC. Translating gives CASSSGQSHEQYF.